This TCR beta chain was recorded in a study of CD4 and CD8 cells across lung adenocarcinoma regions. This CDR3 comprises 14 residues. Germline lookup yields CDR1 MNHEY and CDR2 SVGEGT. Localized lung adenocarcinoma, a non-small cell lung cancer, affected the donors. This clonotype was detected a few times. At one of its ends the junction is not consistent with the germline gene, which may arise from a read error. Via MiXCR, TCRdb re-called the PCR reads, giving one row per CDR3 protein. The profile shows under 20,000 distinct CDR3 sequences, about half of them singletons. Material: CD8+ T cells from the center of a lung tumor. The V and J genes are TRBV6-2 or TRBV6-3 and TRBJ2-4; 8 bases align to TRBD1. The clonotype comes from a female donor with lung adenocarcinoma. The CD4 and CD8 labels of this study may be unreliable. The CDR3 nucleotides are TGTGGCAGCAGGGGGCTGGGGGCCAAAGACACTCAGTACTTC. Translating it yields CGSRGLGAKDTQYF.